The sequence of this TCR beta chain was determined in a study of blood T cell repertoires in COVID-19. Assay: immunoSEQ multiplex PCR; the TCRdb copy retains only in-frame clones and omits some. The sample includes 25,000 to 35,000 clones, roughly 87% of them seen just once. Germline CDR1 LGHDT, CDR2 YNNKEL (reference sequence). This CDR3 spans 18 amino acids. The V gene end was trimmed by 4 bases and the J gene end by 2 bases; junction bases not matched to a gene: 9. The material sequenced was peripheral blood. This TCR was sampled from a man in his sixties with active COVID-19. The V gene is TRBV3-1 (or the pseudogene TRBV3-2), the J gene TRBJ2-3; 13 bases are a match to TRBD2. The CDR3 here is CASSRGLTSGGSTDTQYF. The CDR3 bases are TGTGCCAGCAGCCGGGGACTGACTAGCGGGGGGTCCACAGATACGCAGTATTTT.